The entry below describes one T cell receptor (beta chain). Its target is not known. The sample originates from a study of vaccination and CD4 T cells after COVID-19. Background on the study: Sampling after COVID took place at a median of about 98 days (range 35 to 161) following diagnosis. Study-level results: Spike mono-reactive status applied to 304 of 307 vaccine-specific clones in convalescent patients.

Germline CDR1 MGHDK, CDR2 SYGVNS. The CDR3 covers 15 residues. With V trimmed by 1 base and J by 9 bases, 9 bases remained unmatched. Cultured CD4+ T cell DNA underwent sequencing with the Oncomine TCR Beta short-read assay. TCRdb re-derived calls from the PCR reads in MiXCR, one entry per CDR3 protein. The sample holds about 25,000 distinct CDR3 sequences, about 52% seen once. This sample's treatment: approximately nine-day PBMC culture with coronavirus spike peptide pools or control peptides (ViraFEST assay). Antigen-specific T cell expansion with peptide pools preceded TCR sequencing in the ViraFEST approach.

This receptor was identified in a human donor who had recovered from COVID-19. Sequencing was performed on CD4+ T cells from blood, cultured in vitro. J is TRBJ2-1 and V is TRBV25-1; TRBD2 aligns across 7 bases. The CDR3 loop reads CASSESGLAGREQFF. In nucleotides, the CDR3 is TGTGCCAGCAGTGAATCGGGATTAGCGGGTCGTGAGCAGTTCTTC.